This T cell receptor beta chain was retrieved from a study of shared clonotypes between healthy human individuals. Whole-study results and caveats: Rarefaction exposed incomplete sorted-subset sequencing despite large depth.

Germline CDR1 is MNHEY and CDR2 is SMNVEV (reference sequence). The CDR3 totals 15 residues. The V segment lost 0 bases and the J segment 1 base; nucleotides outside the gene matches: 3. TCRdb's table, derived via immunoSEQ multiplex PCR, lists solely in-frame clones and lacks some. Of about 2.1 million clones detected, 90% to 95% appear once; the ten largest clones hold about 1.7%. For this clone: Its antigen remains unknown.

It was CD45RO-negative cells, positively selected for CCR7, that made up naive CD8 cells, with terminally differentiated effector memory CD45RA+ cells excluded. Donors included only healthy HIV-negative adults lacking recent acute infections or vaccinations. The rearrangement uses TRBV27 and TRBJ2-7; 7 positions match TRBD1. The sequenced sample was naive CD8+ T cells from PBMCs. This TCR derives from a man between 18 and 29 years old in good health. Some clones in this sample may be carry-over from other donors' samples. CDR3 loop: CASSLSGQPSYEQYF. CDR3 DNA: TGTGCCAGCAGTTTATCGGGACAGCCTTCCTACGAGCAGTACTTC.